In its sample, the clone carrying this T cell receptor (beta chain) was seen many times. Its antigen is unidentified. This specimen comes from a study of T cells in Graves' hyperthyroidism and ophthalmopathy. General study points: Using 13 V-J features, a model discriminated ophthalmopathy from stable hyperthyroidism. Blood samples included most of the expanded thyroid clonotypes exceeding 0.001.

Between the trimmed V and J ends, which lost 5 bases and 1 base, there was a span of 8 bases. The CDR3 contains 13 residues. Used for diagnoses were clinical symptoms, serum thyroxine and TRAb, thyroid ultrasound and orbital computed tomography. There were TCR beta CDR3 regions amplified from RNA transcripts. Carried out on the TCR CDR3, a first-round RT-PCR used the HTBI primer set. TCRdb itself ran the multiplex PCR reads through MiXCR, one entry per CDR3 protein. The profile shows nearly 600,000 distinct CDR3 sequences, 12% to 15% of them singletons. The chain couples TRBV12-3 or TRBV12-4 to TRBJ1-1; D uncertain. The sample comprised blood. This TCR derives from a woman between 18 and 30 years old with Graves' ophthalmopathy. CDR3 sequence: CASSRVRNTEAFF. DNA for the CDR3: TGTGCCAGCAGTCGGGTCAGGAACACTGAAGCTTTCTTT.